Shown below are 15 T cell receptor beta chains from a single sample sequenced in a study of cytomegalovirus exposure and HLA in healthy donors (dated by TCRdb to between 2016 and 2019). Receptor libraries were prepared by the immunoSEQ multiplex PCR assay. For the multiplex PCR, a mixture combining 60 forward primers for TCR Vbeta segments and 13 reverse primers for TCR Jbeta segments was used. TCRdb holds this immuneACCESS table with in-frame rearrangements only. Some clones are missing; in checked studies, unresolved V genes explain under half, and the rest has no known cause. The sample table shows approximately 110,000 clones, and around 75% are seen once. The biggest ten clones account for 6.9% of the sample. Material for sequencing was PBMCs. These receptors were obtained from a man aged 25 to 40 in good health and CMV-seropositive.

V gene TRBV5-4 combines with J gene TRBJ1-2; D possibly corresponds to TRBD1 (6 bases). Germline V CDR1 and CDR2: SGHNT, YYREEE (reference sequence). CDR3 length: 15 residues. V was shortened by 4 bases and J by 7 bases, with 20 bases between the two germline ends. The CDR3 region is CASSVRGGHGGGYTF. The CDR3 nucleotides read TGTGCCAGCAGCGTCCGGGGGGGGCACGGTGGTGGCTACACCTTC.

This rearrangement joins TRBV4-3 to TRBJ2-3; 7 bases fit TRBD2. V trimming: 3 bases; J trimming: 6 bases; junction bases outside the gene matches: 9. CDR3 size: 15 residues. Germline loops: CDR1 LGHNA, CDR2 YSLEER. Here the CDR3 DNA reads TGCGCCAGCAGCCAGTGGACTAGTGATCAGGATACGCAGTATTTT. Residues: CASSQWTSDQDTQYF.

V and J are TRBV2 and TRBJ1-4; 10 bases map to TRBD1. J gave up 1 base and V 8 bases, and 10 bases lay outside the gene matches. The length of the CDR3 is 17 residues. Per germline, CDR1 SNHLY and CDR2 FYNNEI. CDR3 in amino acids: CASDRGRVYGTNEKLFF. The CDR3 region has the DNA TGTGCCAGCGACAGGGGGCGGGTTTATGGAACTAATGAAAAACTGTTTTTT.

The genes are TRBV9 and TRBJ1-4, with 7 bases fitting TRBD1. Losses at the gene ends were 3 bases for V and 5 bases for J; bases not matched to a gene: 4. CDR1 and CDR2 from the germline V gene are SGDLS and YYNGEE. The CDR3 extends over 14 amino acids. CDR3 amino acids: CASSATGRNEKLFF. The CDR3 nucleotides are TGTGCCAGCAGCGCGACAGGGAGAAATGAAAAACTGTTTTTT.

The CDR3 spells CASRDGGGTTYEQYF. The CDR3 bases are TGTGCCAGCAGGGATGGGGGGGGGACAACCTACGAGCAGTACTTC. V usage is TRBV28 and J usage is TRBJ2-7; possible D gene TRBD2, 7 bases. Germline values: CDR1 MDHEN, CDR2 SYDVKM. The CDR3 extends over 15 amino acids. Deletions cut 6 bases from V and 2 bases from J, with 17 bases between. Together with reference TRBV28 and TRBJ2-7, the CDR3 gives the full variable domain: DVKVTQSSRYLVKRTGEKVFLECVQDMDHENMFWYRQDPGLGLRLIYFSYDVKMKEKGDIPEGYSVSREKKERFSLILESASTNQTSMYLCASRDGGGTTYEQYFGPGTRLTVT.

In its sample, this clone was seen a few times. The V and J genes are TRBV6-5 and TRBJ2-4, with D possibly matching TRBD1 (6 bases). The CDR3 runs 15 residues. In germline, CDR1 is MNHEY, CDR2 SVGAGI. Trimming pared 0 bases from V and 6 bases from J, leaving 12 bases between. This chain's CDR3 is CASSYSGTRPNIQYF. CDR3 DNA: TGTGCCAGCAGTTACTCCGGGACAAGACCAAACATTCAGTACTTC.

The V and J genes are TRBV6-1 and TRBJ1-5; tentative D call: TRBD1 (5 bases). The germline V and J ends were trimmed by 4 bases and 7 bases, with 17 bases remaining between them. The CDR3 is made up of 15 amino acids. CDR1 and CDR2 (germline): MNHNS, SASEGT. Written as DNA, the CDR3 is TGTGCCAGCAGTGCGAGAGACAGAATCTCCCAGCCCCAGCATTTT. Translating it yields CASSARDRISQPQHF.

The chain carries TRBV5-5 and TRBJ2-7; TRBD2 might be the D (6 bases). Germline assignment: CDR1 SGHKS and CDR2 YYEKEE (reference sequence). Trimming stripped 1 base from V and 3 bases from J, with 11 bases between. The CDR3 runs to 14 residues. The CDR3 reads CASSLMGGGYEQYF. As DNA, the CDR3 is TGTGCCAGCAGCTTGATGGGGGGTGGCTACGAGCAGTACTTC. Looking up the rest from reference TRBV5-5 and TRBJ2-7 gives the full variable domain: DAGVTQSPTHLIKTRGQQVTLRCSPISGHKSVSWYQQVLGQGPQFIFQYYEKEERGRGNFPDRFSARQFPNYSSELNVNALLLGDSALYLCASSLMGGGYEQYFGPGTRLTVT.

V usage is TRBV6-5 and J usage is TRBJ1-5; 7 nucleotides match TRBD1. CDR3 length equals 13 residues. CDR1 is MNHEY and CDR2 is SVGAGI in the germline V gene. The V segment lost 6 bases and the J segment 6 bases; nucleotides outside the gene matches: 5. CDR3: CASSYRGGQPQHF. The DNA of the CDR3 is TGTGCCAGCAGCTACAGGGGAGGTCAGCCCCAGCATTTT.

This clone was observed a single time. CDR3 nucleotides: TGCGCCAGCAGCTTGGGAATGACAGGATCGCATGGCTACACCTTC. Amino acids: CASSLGMTGSHGYTF. The V gene is TRBV5-1, the J gene TRBJ1-2, with D perhaps TRBD1 (6 bases). The germline V and J ends were trimmed by 0 bases and 6 bases, with 15 bases remaining between them. The CDR3 length is 15 residues. Germline CDR1 and CDR2: SGHRS and YFSETQ.

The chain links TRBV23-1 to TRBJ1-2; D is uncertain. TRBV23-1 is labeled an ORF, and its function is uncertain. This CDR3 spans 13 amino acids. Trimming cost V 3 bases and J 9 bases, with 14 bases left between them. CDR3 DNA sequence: TGCGCCAGCAGTCATCAGGTATCCCCATGCTACACCTTC. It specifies CASSHQVSPCYTF.

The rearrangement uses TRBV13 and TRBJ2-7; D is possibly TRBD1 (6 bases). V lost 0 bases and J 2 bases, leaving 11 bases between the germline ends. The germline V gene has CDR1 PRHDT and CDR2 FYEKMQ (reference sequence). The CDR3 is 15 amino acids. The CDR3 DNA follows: TGTGCCAGCAGCTTAGGCACCAGGGGAACCTACGAGCAGTACTTC. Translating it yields CASSLGTRGTYEQYF.

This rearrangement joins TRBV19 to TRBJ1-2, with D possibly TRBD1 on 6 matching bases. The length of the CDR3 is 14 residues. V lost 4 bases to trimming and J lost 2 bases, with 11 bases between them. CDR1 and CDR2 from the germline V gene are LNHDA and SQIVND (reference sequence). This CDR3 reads CASSRGGRNYGYTF. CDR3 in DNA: TGTGCCAGTAGTAGGGGGGGGCGAAACTATGGCTACACCTTC.

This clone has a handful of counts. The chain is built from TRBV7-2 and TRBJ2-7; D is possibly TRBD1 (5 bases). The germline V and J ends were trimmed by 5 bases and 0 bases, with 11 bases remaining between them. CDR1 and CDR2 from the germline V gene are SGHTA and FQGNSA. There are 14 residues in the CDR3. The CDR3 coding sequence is TGTGCCAGCAGCCCCGACAGATTCTCCTACGAGCAGTACTTC. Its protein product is CASSPDRFSYEQYF.

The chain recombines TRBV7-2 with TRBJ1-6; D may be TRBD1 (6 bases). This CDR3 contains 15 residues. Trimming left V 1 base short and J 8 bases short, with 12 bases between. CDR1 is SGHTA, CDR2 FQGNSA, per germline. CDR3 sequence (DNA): TGTGCCAGCAGCTTAGGCACAGGGAGGGATTCACCCCTCCACTTT. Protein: CASSLGTGRDSPLHF. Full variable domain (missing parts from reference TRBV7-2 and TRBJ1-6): GAGVSQSPSNKVTEKGKDVELRCDPISGHTALYWYRQSLGQGLEFLIYFQGNSAPDKSGLPSDRFSAERTGGSVSTLTIQRTQQEDSAVYLCASSLGTGRDSPLHFGNGTRLTVT.